Listed here is a single T cell receptor (beta chain). The specificity of this receptor is unknown. Per-base quality was not reported, and no clone a single base away is much larger than it. V is reduced by 2 bases and J by 0 bases, leaving a spacing of 4 bases between them. The CDR3 runs 13 residues from the cysteine to the phenylalanine. Solely the CDR3 DNA is kept, with 39 bases framed from the first base. Per the germline V gene, MNHEY is the CDR1 and SVGAGI is the CDR2. This sample stems from a study of cytomegalovirus exposure and HLA in healthy donors (dated by TCRdb to the late 2010s). About the study as a whole: In an earlier analysis of fewer than 750 of the donors, roughly 300 Gb of sequence data and 90 million to 130 million unique TCR beta sequences from about 179 million T cells were reported. The study profiled the T cell repertoires of about 640 subjects by immunosequencing and related them to cytomegalovirus serostatus. The aim of the study was to test whether cataloging public T cell receptors could identify signatures of past pathogen exposure. The later analysis used no new phenotypic data to find candidate immune exposures, relying instead on TCR beta sequences and their occurrence across donors. Roughly 300 gigabases of sequencing data and approximately 85 million unique TCR sequences were included in an early release covering under 650 HLA-typed donors. Among around 400 genotyped donors of the cohort, an average of approximately 230,000 unique TCR beta nucleotide sequences were sequenced per donor, approximately 20% of them non-productive. Donor age, sex, ethnicity and CMV serostatus were compiled alongside the repertoire data. An earlier analysis of around 580 of the donors used high-throughput TCR beta sequencing to judge whether each TCR beta V gene segment behaved as functional or pseudogenic. The study combined high-throughput TCR immunosequencing, statistical association of individual TCRs with disease status, and machine learning to predict cytomegalovirus infection status. Because of strong linkage in the cohort, roughly 5 DR-DQ haplotypes were treated as single units for association and clustering. In a later analysis, previously published TCR beta repertoires from 600 to 850 donors were re-analyzed and high-resolution HLA genotyping was added so that TCR occurrence patterns could be studied. Of the roughly 400 genotyped donors, roughly 85% fell in the genetic ancestry cluster associated with self-reported Caucasian donors. Typing coverage varied by locus: roughly 629-630 donors for A, B, C, DRB1 and DQB1; some 520 for DQA1; approximately 610 for DPA1; 450 to 480 for DPB1. HLA typing included class I and class II loci at four-digit resolution. In addition to the first cohort of 666 subjects, a separate validation cohort of around 110 different subjects was used. Every repertoire in the discovery cohort had been generated on one and the same sequencing platform. A later genetic analysis took genome-wide SNP genotypes for 398 of the 666 donors and used that subset as a discovery cohort.

Overall study results and their limits: Linkage disequilibrium might explain the correlated functional status among segregating V segments, but an unknown experimental factor could not be excluded. A group of highly shared sequence variants was considered likely to be a technical artifact of the sequencing pipeline. The classifier was reported to diagnose cytomegalovirus status with high specificity and sensitivity in both the original cohort and the validation cohort. Immune exposure information for the cohort was limited to CMV serostatus. A later genetic analysis associated a missense DCLRE1C variant with V-gene and J-gene trimming of TCR beta chains, and an independent cohort replicated the association. When HLA alleles, especially DR and DQ, strongly co-occurred, attributing TCR associations to individual alleles was difficult. A few of the identified cytomegalovirus-associated TCR beta chains were confirmed in vitro to be specific for cytomegalovirus antigens. In a later analysis, HLA-associated TCR beta chains were found to be more clonally expanded and to have lower generation probabilities than equally common non-associated chains. The study gave a list of 150 to 200 TCR beta chains associated with cytomegalovirus. Because the 87-base-pair reads could not distinguish some IMGT-functional V segments, including TRBV6-2 and TRBV6-3, those segments were excluded. Compared with the 666-donor mean, donors in an Asian-associated ancestry cluster had fewer N-insertions in productive TCRs, according to a later genetic analysis. The cohort was sequenced for TCR beta chains only, and without alpha or paired-chain data the features that could be detected were limited. A later analysis associated about 17,000 TCR beta sequences with specific HLA alleles at a false discovery rate of 0.05. In an earlier analysis of 587 of the donors, most TCR beta V segments were observed in productive rearrangements about 87% or about 30% of the time, broadly matching IMGT annotations. According to a later analysis, TCR association rates differed among HLA loci, with DRB1 alleles showing the most associated TCRs and HLA-C alleles showing the fewest. A further reported finding was that TCR beta sequences accurately predicted the HLA-A and HLA-B alleles for most subjects in the first cohort. Most CMV-associated TCR beta chains appeared to be HLA-restricted in a later analysis, and the HLA associations seemed to be driven largely by CMV exposure. A later analysis reported that several top co-occurrence clusters appeared linked to parvovirus B19, influenza, CMV and Epstein-Barr virus. Over 15 rarely observed V segments, including chromosome 9 orphons, were excluded from the earlier analysis of about 610 of the donors because counts were too low. Sequencing depth was assumed to be roughly uniform across donors in the presence/absence analyses, though that assumption may not hold. Across donors, most TCR sequences were observed very rarely, whereas some public TCRs were present in many individuals. According to the authors, the approach could potentially be generalized to other disease states and immunological phenotypes. Because HLA typing was missing for some donors at each locus, association tests included only the typed subset.

Receptor amplification or capture employed the immunoSEQ multiplex PCR assay. For the multiplex PCR, a mixture combining 60 forward primers for TCR Vbeta segments and 13 reverse primers for TCR Jbeta segments was used. Amplification of the CDR3 region of rearranged TCR beta genes was performed with a multiplex PCR assay on genomic DNA. Amplified TCR beta libraries were sequenced as 87-base-pair reads on the Illumina HiSeq System. For the original study's pipeline: A later analysis tallied approximately 87 million unique TCR beta chains across the 660 or so repertoires, and about 12 million of those chains were shared by two or more donors. Raw reads were error-corrected and collapsed into unique sequences by a nearest-neighbor algorithm in which closely related sequences were merged to remove PCR and sequencing errors. CDR3 sequences were aligned to IMGT reference sequences to assign V, D and J gene segments. For a sequence to be retained, a match of at least six nucleotides to both a V gene segment and a J gene segment was required. A rearrangement was called productive if the CDR3 had no stop codons and remained in frame with V and J, and every other rearrangement was called non-productive. Following IMGT convention, CDR3 was defined as the stretch from the second conserved V-encoded cysteine to the conserved J-encoded phenylalanine. The earlier analysis of about 570 of the donors excluded any sequence lacking an unambiguous match to a single V gene segment. In an earlier analysis of about 590 of the donors, a V segment was called functional when productive rearrangements were above 56.7%, and segregating when the standard deviation between donors exceeded 5%. A statistical classification framework was built for diagnosing cytomegalovirus status from the catalog of TCR beta chain sequences. V and J gene assignment, in a later analysis, came from comparing TCR nucleotide sequences with IMGT/GENE-DB human TR gene sequences. The TCRdist pipeline was used in a later analysis to assign CDR3 sequences and most-parsimonious VDJ recombination scenarios. In a later analysis, every TCR beta chain was defined by the combination of its CDR3 amino acid sequence and its V-gene family, and reads without a unique V-gene family were dropped. To address suspected cross-contamination and a sequencing artifact, a later analysis removed some 620 highly shared, low-generation-probability nucleotide sequences. A later analysis calculated a clonal expansion index for each public chain from normalized within-repertoire ranks of inferred template counts. In a later analysis, generation probabilities were computed with a VDJ recombination model fitted to out-of-frame rearrangements, and the resulting probabilities were checked against IGoR. Hypergeometric tests were used in a later analysis to score TCR-TCR, TCR-HLA and TCR-CMV co-occurrence, with a repertoire-size bias correction applied to the TCR pairs. A later analysis estimated false discovery rates by permuting HLA or CMV assignments 20 times. In a later analysis, co-occurring TCRs were grouped with DBSCAN, and TCRdist sequence similarity was added when clustering was performed within HLA-allele-positive subsets. For co-occurrence clustering, repertoires with fewer than 30,000 or more than 120,000 public chains were excluded, along with five repertoires with anomalous nucleotide sharing. TCRdb limited this immuneACCESS table to in-frame rearrangements with V and J called. A share of clones is missing; checked studies link under half to unresolved V genes, and the rest is unexplained. The DNA gave D and trimming, while V, J and clone size come from that table. For this sample there are fewer than 150,000 clones; about 84% appear just once. The ten largest account for around 5.9% of the sample.

The cohort consisted of approximately 690 healthy bone marrow donors. Cohort members were all nominally healthy when sampled, although unrecorded immune exposures were likely present. The donor was CMV seropositive and belonged to the group of more than 250 seropositive cohort members. A peripheral blood sample was provided by each donor, and peripheral blood mononuclear cells were used for TCR beta sequencing. Genomic DNA was extracted from the blood cell samples with the Qiagen DNeasy Blood Extraction Kit. The receptor was derived from a woman in her thirties or forties in good health and CMV-seropositive. Sequenced sample: PBMCs. This chain joins TRBV6-5 to TRBJ2-5; the D gene remains uncertain. The DNA sequence is TGTGCCAGCAGTTACCAGGACCAAGAGACCCAGTACTTC. Its protein is CASSYQDQETQYF.